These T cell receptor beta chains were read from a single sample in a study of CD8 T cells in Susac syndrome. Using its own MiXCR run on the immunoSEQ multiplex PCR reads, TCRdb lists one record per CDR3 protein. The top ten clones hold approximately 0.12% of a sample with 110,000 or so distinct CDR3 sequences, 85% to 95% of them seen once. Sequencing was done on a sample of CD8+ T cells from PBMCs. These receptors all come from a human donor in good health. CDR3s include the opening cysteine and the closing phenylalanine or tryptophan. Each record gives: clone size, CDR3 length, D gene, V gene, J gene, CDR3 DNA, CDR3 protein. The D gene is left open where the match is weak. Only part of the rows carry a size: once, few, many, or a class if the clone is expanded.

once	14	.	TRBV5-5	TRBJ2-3	TGTGCCAGCAGCTTGACCCAGACCACAGATACGCAGTATTTT	CASSLTQTTDTQYF
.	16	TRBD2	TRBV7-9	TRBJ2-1	TGTGCCAGCAGCTCACGCGATGGCAGCGGGGGGGATGAGCAGTTCTTC	CASSSRDGSGGDEQFF
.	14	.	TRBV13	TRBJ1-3	TGTGCCAGCAGCTTCAAGGGGCGAACCTCCGCCATATATTTT	CASSFKGRTSAIYF
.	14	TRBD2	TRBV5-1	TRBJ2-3	TGCGCCAGCAGCTCTGGGACTAGCGCAGATACGCAGTATTTT	CASSSGTSADTQYF
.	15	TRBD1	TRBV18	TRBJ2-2	TGTGCCAGCTCGGGACAGGACTTAGACACCGGGGAGCTGTTTTTT	CASSGQDLDTGELFF
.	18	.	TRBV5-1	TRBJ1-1	TGCGCCAGCAGCTCTCAGGCACAGGGAAGGTTTGGGAACACTGAAGCTTTCTTT	CASSSQAQGRFGNTEAFF
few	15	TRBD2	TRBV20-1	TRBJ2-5	TGCAGTGCTAGAGATAGCGGGGGGGCCGGCGAGACCCAGTACTTC	CSARDSGGAGETQYF
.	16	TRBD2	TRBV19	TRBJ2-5	TGTGCCAGTAGTTTGGCCGGGACTAGCGGGCGAGAGACCCAGTACTTC	CASSLAGTSGRETQYF
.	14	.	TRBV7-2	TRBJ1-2	TGTGCCAGCAGCGCCGGCAGGGCAGGCTATGGCTACACCTTC	CASSAGRAGYGYTF
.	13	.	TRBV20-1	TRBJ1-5	TGCAGTGCCAGGGCAATTAGCAATCAGCCCCAGCATTTT	CSARAISNQPQHF